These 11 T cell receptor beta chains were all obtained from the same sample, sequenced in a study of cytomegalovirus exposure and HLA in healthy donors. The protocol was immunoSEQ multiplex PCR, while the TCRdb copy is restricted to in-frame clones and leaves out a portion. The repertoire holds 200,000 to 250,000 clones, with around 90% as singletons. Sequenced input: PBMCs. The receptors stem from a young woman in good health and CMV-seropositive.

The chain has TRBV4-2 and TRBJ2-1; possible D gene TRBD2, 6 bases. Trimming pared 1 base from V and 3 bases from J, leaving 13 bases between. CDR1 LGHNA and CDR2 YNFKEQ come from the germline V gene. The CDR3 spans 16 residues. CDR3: CASSQGSLANYNEQFF. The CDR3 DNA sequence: TGTGCCAGCAGCCAAGGAAGTCTAGCGAACTACAATGAGCAGTTCTTC.

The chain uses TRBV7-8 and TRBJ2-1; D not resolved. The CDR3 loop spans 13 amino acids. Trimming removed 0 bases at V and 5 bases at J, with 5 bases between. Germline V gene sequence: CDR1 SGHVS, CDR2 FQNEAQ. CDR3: CASSLARHNEQFF. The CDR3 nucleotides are TGTGCCAGCAGCTTAGCGAGGCACAATGAGCAGTTCTTC.

CDR3 in amino acids: CASSVEEYGEQYF. CDR3 coding DNA: TGTGCCAGCAGCGTAGAGGAGTATGGGGAGCAGTACTTC. The chain is built from TRBV9 and TRBJ2-7; D gene unclear. V was shortened by 0 bases and J by 7 bases, with 11 bases between the two germline ends. The CDR3 sequence is 13 residues long. Germline V gene data show CDR1 as SGDLS and CDR2 as YYNGEE.

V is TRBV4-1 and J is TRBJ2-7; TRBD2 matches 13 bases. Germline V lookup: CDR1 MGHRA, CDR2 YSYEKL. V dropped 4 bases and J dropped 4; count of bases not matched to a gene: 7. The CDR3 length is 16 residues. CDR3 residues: CASSRGLAGLDYEQYF. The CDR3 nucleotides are TGCGCCAGCAGCCGGGGACTAGCGGGACTTGATTACGAGCAGTACTTC.

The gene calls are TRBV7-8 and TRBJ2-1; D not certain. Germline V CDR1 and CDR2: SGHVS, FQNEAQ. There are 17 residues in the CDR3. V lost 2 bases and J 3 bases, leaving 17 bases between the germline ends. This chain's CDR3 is CASSLSSTAVVYNEQFF. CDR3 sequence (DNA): TGTGCCAGCAGCTTATCCTCGACTGCCGTCGTCTACAATGAGCAGTTCTTC. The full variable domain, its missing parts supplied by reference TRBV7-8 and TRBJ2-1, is GAGVSQSPRYKVAKRGQDVALRCDPISGHVSLFWYQQALGQGPEFLTYFQNEAQLDKSGLPSDRFFAERPEGSVSTLKIQRTQQEDSAVYLCASSLSSTAVVYNEQFFGPGTRLTVL.

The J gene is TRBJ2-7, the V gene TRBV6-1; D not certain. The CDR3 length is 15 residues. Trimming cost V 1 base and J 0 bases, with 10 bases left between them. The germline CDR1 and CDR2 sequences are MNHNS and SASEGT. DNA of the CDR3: TGTGCCAGCAGTGAAGGGCCGGAGAGCTCCTACGAGCAGTACTTC. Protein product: CASSEGPESSYEQYF.

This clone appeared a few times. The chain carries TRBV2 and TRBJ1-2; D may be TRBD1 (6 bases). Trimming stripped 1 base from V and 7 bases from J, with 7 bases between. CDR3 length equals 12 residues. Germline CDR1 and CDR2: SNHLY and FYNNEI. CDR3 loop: CASSEDRAGYTF. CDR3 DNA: TGTGCCAGCAGTGAAGACAGGGCTGGCTACACCTTC.

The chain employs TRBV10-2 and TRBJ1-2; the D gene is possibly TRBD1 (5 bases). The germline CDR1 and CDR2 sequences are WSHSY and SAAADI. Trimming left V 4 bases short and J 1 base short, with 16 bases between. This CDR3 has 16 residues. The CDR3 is CASSVTETGVNYGYTF. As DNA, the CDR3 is TGCGCCAGCAGTGTAACGGAAACAGGCGTTAACTATGGCTACACCTTC.

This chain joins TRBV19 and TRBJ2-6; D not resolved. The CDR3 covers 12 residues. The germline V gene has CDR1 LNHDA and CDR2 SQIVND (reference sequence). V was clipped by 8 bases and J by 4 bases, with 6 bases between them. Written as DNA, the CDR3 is TGTGCCAGTTCCCTAGGGGCCAACGTCCTGACTTTC. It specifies CASSLGANVLTF.

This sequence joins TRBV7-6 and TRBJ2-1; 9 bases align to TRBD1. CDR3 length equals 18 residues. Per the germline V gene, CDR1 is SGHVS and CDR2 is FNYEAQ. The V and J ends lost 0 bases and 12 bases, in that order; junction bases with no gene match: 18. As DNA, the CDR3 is TGTGCCAGCAGCTTAGCGCGGTTGGGACAGGGACTGCCGCAGGGGCAGTTCTTC. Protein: CASSLARLGQGLPQGQFF.

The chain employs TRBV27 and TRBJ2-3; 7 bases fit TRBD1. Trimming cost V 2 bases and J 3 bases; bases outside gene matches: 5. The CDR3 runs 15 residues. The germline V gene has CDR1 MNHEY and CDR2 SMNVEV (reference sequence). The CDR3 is CASSLRGRLTDTQYF. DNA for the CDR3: TGTGCCAGCAGTTTAAGGGGGCGCTTAACAGATACGCAGTATTTT.